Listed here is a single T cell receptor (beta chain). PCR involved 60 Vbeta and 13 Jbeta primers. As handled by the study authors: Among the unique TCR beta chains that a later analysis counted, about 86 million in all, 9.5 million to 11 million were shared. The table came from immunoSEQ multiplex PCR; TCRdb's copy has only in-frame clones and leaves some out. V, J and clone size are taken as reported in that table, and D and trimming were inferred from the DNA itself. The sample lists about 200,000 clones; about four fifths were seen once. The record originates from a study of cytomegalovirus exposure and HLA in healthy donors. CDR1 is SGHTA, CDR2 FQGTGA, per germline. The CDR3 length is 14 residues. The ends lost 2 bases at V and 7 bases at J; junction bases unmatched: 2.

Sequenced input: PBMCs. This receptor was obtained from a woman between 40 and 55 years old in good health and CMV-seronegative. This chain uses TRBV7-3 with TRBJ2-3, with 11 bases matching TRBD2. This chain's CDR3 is CASSLGTSGHTQYF. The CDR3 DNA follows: TGTGCCAGCAGCTTAGGGACTAGCGGTCATACGCAGTATTTT.